The 9 T cell receptor beta chains reported below all come from one sample, sequenced in a study of OX40 agonist ivuxolimab in advanced cancers. Repertoires were generated with immunoSEQ multiplex PCR, while TCRdb's copy carries only in-frame clones and drops some. The sample holds 60,000 or so clones, more than 75% seen once. Sequences were derived from CD4+ or CD8+ T cells sorted from blood, sampled in a trial of the OX40 agonist ivuxolimab. The receptors here all came from an adult with an advanced solid tumor such as melanoma, head and neck, liver or kidney cancer.

The gene calls are TRBV28 and TRBJ2-3; TRBD1 matches 10 bases. Germline CDR1 reads MDHEN; CDR2 reads SYDVKM. The V and J ends lost 7 bases and 6 bases, in that order; junction bases with no gene match: 7. The CDR3 is 14 residues long. The CDR3 here is CASTPDRGRDTQYF. In DNA form, the CDR3 reads TGTGCCAGCACCCCGGACAGGGGGAGGGATACGCAGTATTTT.

The genes are TRBV6-5 and TRBJ2-5, with D possibly being TRBD1 (5 bases). The germline gives CDR1 MNHEY, CDR2 SVGAGI. The CDR3 is 16 amino acids. V gave up 4 bases and J gave up 3 bases, with 18 bases separating them. As DNA, the CDR3 is TGTGCCAGCAGTTCGCCGTCCAGGGATCGGAAAGAGACCCAGTACTTC. It specifies CASSSPSRDRKETQYF.

The rearrangement links TRBV11-3 to TRBJ2-3; D gene ambiguous. Looked up from germline, CDR1 is SGHNT and CDR2 is YENEEA. The CDR3 is made up of 12 amino acids. The V end lost 5 bases, the J end lost 6 bases, and 9 bases lay between the germline ends. The CDR3 is CASSVGYDTQYF. The CDR3 DNA sequence: TGTGCCAGCAGCGTGGGTTATGATACGCAGTATTTT.

The chain is built from TRBV11-3 and TRBJ1-1; D unclear. The CDR3 extends over 14 amino acids. V was cut by 5 bases and J by 4 bases, with 14 bases left in between. Per germline, CDR1 SGHNT and CDR2 YENEEA. CDR3 sequence (DNA): TGTGCCAGCAGCCCGAGTCTTAGGAGCACTGAAGCTTTCTTT. This translates into CASSPSLRSTEAFF.

J is TRBJ2-5 and V is TRBV2; 8 nucleotides align to TRBD1. This CDR3 region has 13 residues. Trimming at V came to 6 bases and at J to 4 bases, leaving 4 bases not matched to a gene. Germline lookup yields CDR1 SNHLY and CDR2 FYNNEI. The CDR3 DNA is TGTGCCAGCAGAAGGACAGGGTTAGAGACCCAGTACTTC. This translates into CASRRTGLETQYF.

J is TRBJ1-4 and V is TRBV6-1; D is perhaps TRBD1 (6 bases). From germline, CDR1 is MNHNS and CDR2 SASEGT. Trimming cost V 4 bases and J 1 base, with 7 bases left between them. The CDR3 sequence is 14 residues long. CDR3 residues: CASSGRGTNEKLFF. The CDR3 nucleotides are TGTGCCAGCAGTGGCAGGGGAACTAATGAAAAACTGTTTTTT.

The chain employs TRBV9 and TRBJ2-3; 9 nucleotides line up with TRBD2. Unmatched junction bases numbered 7, after V lost 1 base and J lost 7 bases. The CDR3 runs 15 residues. Germline V CDR1 and CDR2: SGDLS, YYNGEE. For the CDR3, the DNA is TGTGCCAGCAGCGTATTTGAGGCGGGAGGGCATACGCAGTATTTT. This encodes CASSVFEAGGHTQYF.

This clone was observed once. Different DNA sequences within this sample yield the same CDR3. The gene calls are TRBV18 and TRBJ2-5; D is possibly TRBD1 or TRBD2 (5 bases each). CDR3 length equals 12 residues. With 3 bases removed from V and 4 bases from J, the gap between germline ends came to 6 bases. Germline CDR1 and CDR2: KGHSH and LQKENI. The CDR3 nucleotides are TGTGCCAGCTCACCGAGGGGAGAGACCCAGTACTTC. It codes for CASSPRGETQYF.

The chain recombines TRBV27 with TRBJ2-5; TRBD1 matches at 7 bases. The CDR3 is 14 residues long. J gave up 6 bases and V 3 bases, and 7 bases lay outside the gene matches. The V gene's germline CDR1 is MNHEY and CDR2 SMNVEV (reference sequence). In nucleotides, the CDR3 is TGTGCCAGCAGTTTGGAGACAGGGAGTAAGACCCAGTACTTC. It specifies CASSLETGSKTQYF.